This T cell receptor beta chain was obtained from a study of cytomegalovirus exposure and HLA in healthy donors (dated by TCRdb to 2016 to 2017). A note on the overall study: According to a later analysis, the 120 or so validation repertoires were produced on the same platform as the 666 repertoires of the first cohort. The study was designed to test whether signatures of past pathogen exposure could be identified by cataloging public T cell receptors. Along with the approximately 650-subject first cohort, a separate validation cohort of over 90 different subjects was used. The study combined high-throughput TCR immunosequencing, statistical association of individual TCRs with disease status, and machine learning to predict cytomegalovirus infection status. Paper-wide results and their limitations: Three of the identified cytomegalovirus-associated TCR beta chains were confirmed in vitro to be specific for cytomegalovirus antigens. The classifier was reported to diagnose cytomegalovirus status with high specificity and sensitivity in both the original cohort and the validation cohort. Most TCR sequences were observed very rarely across donors, whereas some public TCRs were present in many individuals. A later analysis found that TCRs clustered in the first cohort also tended to co-occur in the approximately 120 validation repertoires, with 90% to 95% of cluster scores above 0. In the study, approximately 160 TCR beta chains were listed as associated with cytomegalovirus. It was suggested by the authors that the approach could potentially be generalized to other disease states and immunological phenotypes. A later analysis had no HLA typing for the validation cohort, so co-occurrence there was scored across all 130 or so repertoires.

Library creation used the immunoSEQ multiplex PCR assay. In the paper's pipeline: A statistical classification framework was built to diagnose cytomegalovirus status from the catalog of TCR beta chain sequences. TCRdb re-hosts the immuneACCESS table, in-frame sequences only. Its copies lack some clones; in the studies checked, an unresolved V gene accounts for under half of them, and the cause for the rest is not known. V and J calls and clone size are those listed in that table; D and trimming were worked out from the DNA. The sample profile shows 330,000 or so clones; 75% to 90% of them were found once. The ten most abundant clones make up about 0.8% of the sample. From cysteine to phenylalanine, the CDR3 is 16 amino acids long. The kept DNA is CDR3 alone, 48 bases in frame from the first base. The V and J ends are trimmed by 5 bases and 5 bases, leaving 19 bases between them. Taken from the germline V gene (reference sequence), the CDR1 and CDR2 loops are SGHNT and YYREEE.

The donors belonged to the validation cohort of about 110 subjects, which was separate from the approximately 680-subject first cohort. Comment on this clone: Its binding antigen is unknown. Base qualities are not provided; no much larger clone lies one nucleotide away.

The chain uses TRBV5-4 and TRBJ2-2; matching of 5 bases hints at TRBD2 as the D gene. The TCR comes from a woman aged 18-29 years in good health and CMV-seronegative. Sequenced material: PBMCs. The DNA reads TGTGCCAGCAGTCGTAAACTAGGCCCGGGGACCGGGGAGCTGTTTTTT. This codes for CASSRKLGPGTGELFF. This CDR3, with the reference TRBV5-4 and TRBJ2-2 proteins standing in past its ends, gives the full variable domain ETGVTQSPTHLIKTRGQQVTLRCSSQSGHNTVSWYQQALGQGPQFIFQYYREEENGRGNFPPRFSGLQFPNYSSELNVNALELDDSALYLCASSRKLGPGTGELFFGEGSRLTVL.